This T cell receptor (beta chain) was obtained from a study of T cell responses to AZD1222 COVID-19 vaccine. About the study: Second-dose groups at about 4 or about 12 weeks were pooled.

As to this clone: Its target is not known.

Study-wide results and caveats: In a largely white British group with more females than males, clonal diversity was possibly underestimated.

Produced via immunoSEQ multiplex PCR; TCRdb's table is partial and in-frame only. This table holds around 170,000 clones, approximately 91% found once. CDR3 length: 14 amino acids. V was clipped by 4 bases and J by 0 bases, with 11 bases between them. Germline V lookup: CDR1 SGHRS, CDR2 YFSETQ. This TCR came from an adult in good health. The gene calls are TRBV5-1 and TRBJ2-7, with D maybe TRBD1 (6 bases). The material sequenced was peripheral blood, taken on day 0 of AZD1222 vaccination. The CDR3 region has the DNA TGCGCCAGCAGCCCGGACAGTACCTCCTACGAGCAGTACTTC. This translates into CASSPDSTSYEQYF.